Shown below are 17 T cell receptor beta chains from a single sample sequenced in a study of type 1 and type 2 diabetes patients. Amplification started from genomic DNA. Multiplex PCR with 30 forward and 13 reverse primers amplified the TCR beta CDR3. TCRdb reprocessed the multiplex PCR reads with MiXCR, giving one entry per CDR3 protein. The data show 250,000 or so distinct CDR3 sequences, roughly 50% seen once. The specimen sequenced was peripheral blood mononuclear cells (PBMCs). These receptors were collected from a man between 18 and 29 years old with type 2 diabetes.

Notes on this clonotype: Mismatch with germline at one junction end may stem from a read error. This chain uses TRBV30 with TRBJ2-1, with D tentatively TRBD2 (5 bases). Germline V lookup: CDR1 GTSNPN, CDR2 SVGIG (reference sequence). CDR3 length: 13 residues. CDR3 sequence reads: CAWRSGRVNERFF. In DNA form, the CDR3 reads TGTGCCTGGAGGAGTGGGAGAGTAAATGAGCGGTTCTTC.

DNA of the CDR3: TGCGCCAGCAACGAGGCGTTCACTAGCACAGATACGCAGTATTTT. This codes for CASNEAFTSTDTQYF. V gene TRBV5-1 combines with J gene TRBJ2-3; D uncertain. The CDR3 runs 15 residues. CDR1 SGHRS and CDR2 YFSETQ come from the germline V gene. V was cut by 6 bases and J by 0 bases, with 14 bases left in between. Looking up the rest from reference TRBV5-1 and TRBJ2-3 gives the full variable domain: KAGVTQTPRYLIKTRGQQVTLSCSPISGHRSVSWYQQTPGQGLQFLFEYFSETQRNKGNFPGRFSGRQFSNSRSEMNVSTLELGDSALYLCASNEAFTSTDTQYFGPGTRLTVL.

This clonotype was observed once. The chain uses TRBV10-3 and TRBJ1-5; D is undetermined. Trimming stripped 0 bases from V and 5 bases from J, with 8 bases between. The CDR3 sequence is 14 residues long. Germline CDR1 ENHRY, CDR2 SYGVKD. Here the CDR3 DNA reads TGTGCCATCAGTGAGTCTCCTGGCGATCAGCCCCAGCATTTT. As protein: CAISESPGDQPQHF.

The rearrangement uses TRBV30 and TRBJ2-3; D gene uncertain. The V and J ends lost 1 base and 4 bases respectively, with 6 bases between them. Germline CDR1 GTSNPN, CDR2 SVGIG (reference sequence). This CDR3 is built from 12 residues. The CDR3 reads CAWSDPPDTQYF. The CDR3 region has the DNA TGTGCCTGGAGTGACCCCCCAGATACGCAGTATTTT.

The J gene is TRBJ1-4, the V gene TRBV20-1; D is perhaps TRBD1 (5 bases). CDR3 size: 14 residues. V gave up 3 bases and J gave up 5 bases, with 13 bases separating them. CDR1 DFQATT and CDR2 SNEGSKA come from the germline V gene (reference sequence). The CDR3 reads CSASWGGGNEKLFF. As DNA, the CDR3 is TGCAGTGCTAGCTGGGGGGGAGGCAATGAAAAACTGTTTTTT.

The J gene is TRBJ2-1, the V gene TRBV12-3 or TRBV12-4, with D unclear. V gave up 0 bases and J gave up 11 bases, with 8 bases separating them. There are 12 residues in the CDR3. CDR3 sequence (DNA): TGTGCCAGCAGTTTAGCATACCCTCAGCAGTTCTTC. Protein: CASSLAYPQQFF.

The table lists this clonotype with a few counts. The chain combines TRBV6-2 or TRBV6-3 with TRBJ1-2; weak D call: TRBD1 (5 bases). Germline V gene lookup returns CDR1 MNHEY and CDR2 SVGEGT. The CDR3 has 13 residues. Trimming pared 5 bases from V and 4 bases from J, leaving 11 bases between. The CDR3 region has the DNA TGTGCCAGCAGTCCAGGGAGGGTCTATGGCTACACCTTC. The encoded protein is CASSPGRVYGYTF.

The chain has TRBV20-1 and TRBJ2-7; 8 nucleotides agree with TRBD2. V was clipped by 3 bases and J by 7 bases; unmatched bases: 11. The CDR3 is made up of 14 amino acids. CDR1 is DFQATT, CDR2 SNEGSKA, per germline (reference sequence). The CDR3 region is CSASASGTRHEQYF. The CDR3 nucleotides are TGCAGTGCTAGCGCTTCCGGGACTAGGCATGAGCAGTACTTC.

For this clonotype: At one end, the junction sequence differs from germline, possibly due to a read error. This chain uses TRBV7-9 with TRBJ1-2; no reliable D call. Germline assignment: CDR1 SEHNR and CDR2 FQNEAQ (reference sequence). This CDR3 is 16 amino acids long. CDR3 region: CASSLAESTPLYGYTF. CDR3 bases: TGTGCCAGCAGCCTAGCAGAATCAACGCCCCTCTATGGCTACACCTTC.

This clonotype came up a few times. V and J are TRBV15 and TRBJ2-7; D perhaps matches TRBD2 (6 bases). Trimming shortened V by 2 bases and J by 3 bases, and 14 bases separated the two germline ends. Germline V gene sequence: CDR1 LNHNV, CDR2 YYDKDF (reference sequence). This CDR3 spans 15 amino acids. The CDR3 DNA follows: TGTGCCACCAGCAGATATCCGTTGGGGGGCTACGAGCAGTACTTC. Protein sequence: CATSRYPLGGYEQYF. The whole variable domain, remainder taken from reference TRBV15 and TRBJ2-7, is DAMVIQNPRYQVTQFGKPVTLSCSQTLNHNVMYWYQQKSSQAPKLLFHYYDKDFNNEADTPDNFQSRRPNTSFCFLDIRSPGLGDTAMYLCATSRYPLGGYEQYFGPGTRLTVT.

V and J are TRBV27 and TRBJ1-1; no definite D call. Trimming removed 2 bases from V and 8 bases from J, with 15 bases in between. Per the germline V gene, CDR1 is MNHEY and CDR2 is SMNVEV (reference sequence). The CDR3 sequence is 14 residues long. The CDR3 DNA sequence: TGTGCCAGCAGTTTACGAACCAACCGGGAGGAAGCTTTCTTT. This sequence encodes CASSLRTNREEAFF.

This clonotype was detected once. J is TRBJ2-5 and V is TRBV6-6, with 11 bases identical to TRBD1. Per the germline V gene, CDR1 is MNHNY and CDR2 is SVGAGI (reference sequence). The CDR3 runs 14 residues. With 4 bases clipped from V and 4 bases from J, the junction kept 2 bases outside the gene matches. CDR3 residues: CASSWGTGGETQYF. The CDR3, as DNA: TGTGCCAGCAGTTGGGGGACAGGGGGAGAGACCCAGTACTTC.

Regarding this clonotype: An end of the junction does not agree with germline; a read error may underlie this. The chain has TRBV28 and TRBJ1-4, with TRBD1 as a possible D gene (5 bases). Germline values: CDR1 MDHEN, CDR2 SYDVKM. The CDR3 length is 18 residues. Here the CDR3 DNA reads TGCGCCAGCAGTGAGCTCGGGACGATTGGAGGAACTAATGAAAAACTGTTTTTT. Its translation: CASSELGTIGGTNEKLFF.

J is TRBJ2-1 and V is TRBV5-1; 13 bases map to TRBD2. From germline, CDR1 is SGHRS and CDR2 YFSETQ. The CDR3 length is 16 residues. V lost 0 bases, J lost 10 bases, and 7 bases stayed unmatched. CDR3: CASSLVGLAGPPEQFF. CDR3 sequence (DNA): TGCGCCAGCAGCTTGGTGGGACTAGCGGGGCCGCCGGAGCAGTTCTTC.

The sample holds a few counts of this clonotype. The chain is built from TRBV2 and TRBJ2-3; D not resolved. The germline CDR1 and CDR2 sequences are SNHLY and FYNNEI. The CDR3 has 10 amino acids. Between the trimmed V and J ends, which lost 8 bases and 4 bases, there was a span of 4 bases. CDR3 coding DNA: TGTGCCAGCGGGTCAGATACGCAGTATTTT. Protein sequence: CASGSDTQYF.

The V and J genes are TRBV5-1 and TRBJ2-7; 10 bases align to TRBD2. Germline loops: CDR1 SGHRS, CDR2 YFSETQ. The CDR3 is 15 amino acids. J gave up 7 bases and V 1 base, and 8 bases lay outside the gene matches. CDR3 sequence: CASSLWSGGGNEQYF. CDR3 nucleotide sequence: TGCGCCAGCAGCTTGTGGAGCGGGGGGGGCAATGAGCAGTACTTC.

The chain couples TRBV4-2 to TRBJ2-3; 8 bases map to TRBD2. Trimming cost V 0 bases and J 0 bases; bases outside gene matches: 14. The CDR3 loop spans 20 amino acids. CDR1 and CDR2 from the germline V gene are LGHNA and YNFKEQ. The CDR3 is CASSQEGISGAGSSTDTQYF. The CDR3 DNA sequence: TGTGCCAGCAGCCAAGAAGGGATTAGCGGGGCCGGCTCTAGCACAGATACGCAGTATTTT.